The source of this T cell receptor (beta chain) is a study of cytomegalovirus exposure and HLA in healthy donors. About the research overall: A preliminary data release comprised tens of millions of unique TCRs obtained from HLA-typed donors.

PCR primers comprised 60 Vbeta and 13 Jbeta primers. Sequenced by immunoSEQ multiplex PCR; TCRdb stores in-frame clones only, minus some. This table holds 270,000 or so clones, approximately 91% found once. The CDR3 has 14 amino acids. Trimming shortened V by 6 bases and J by 4 bases, and 15 bases separated the two germline ends. Per germline, CDR1 WSHSY and CDR2 SAAADI. The sequence derives from a girl between 2 and 10 years old in good health and CMV-seronegative. The V and J genes are TRBV10-2 and TRBJ1-2; possible D gene TRBD1, 5 bases. Material: PBMCs. The DNA of the CDR3 is TGCGCCAGCAGCCAGGGATTCGGTACCTATGGCTACACCTTC. Translating gives CASSQGFGTYGYTF.